These 12 T cell receptor beta chains were all obtained from the same sample, sequenced in a study of T cells in Graves' hyperthyroidism and ophthalmopathy. There were TCR beta CDR3 regions amplified from RNA transcripts. Using the HTBI primer set, a first-round RT-PCR was run on the TCR CDR3. Using its own MiXCR run on the multiplex PCR reads, TCRdb lists one record per CDR3 protein. The sample has about 350,000 distinct CDR3 sequences, about 15% seen once; the top ten hold approximately 23%. Sequencing used blood. These receptors were collected from a woman in her twenties or thirties with Graves' hyperthyroidism.

In its sample, this clonotype was seen many times. The chain uses TRBV28 and TRBJ2-1; the D gene could be TRBD1 or TRBD2 (5 bases each). CDR1 and CDR2 from the germline V gene are MDHEN and SYDVKM. This CDR3 spans 12 amino acids. Trimming took 7 bases from V and 8 from J, leaving 12 bases between them. Here the CDR3 DNA reads TGTGCCAGCACCTTCGGGGCCTATGAGCAGTTCTTC. This encodes CASTFGAYEQFF. The full variable domain, rest sourced from reference TRBV28 and TRBJ2-1, is DVKVTQSSRYLVKRTGEKVFLECVQDMDHENMFWYRQDPGLGLRLIYFSYDVKMKEKGDIPEGYSVSREKKERFSLILESASTNQTSMYLCASTFGAYEQFFGPGTRLTVL.

The V gene is TRBV5-1, the J gene TRBJ1-2; D gene uncertain. The germline CDR1 and CDR2 sequences are SGHRS and YFSETQ. The CDR3 extends over 14 amino acids. V lost 1 base to trimming and J lost 7 bases, with 14 bases between them. This CDR3 is CASSLRDRYVGYTF. CDR3 nucleotides: TGCGCCAGCAGCTTGAGGGATCGATATGTTGGCTACACCTTC.

This clonotype was seen repeatedly, ten times or more. One end of the junction varies from germline; a read error may be responsible. This chain links TRBV7-7 with TRBJ2-2; D possibly corresponds to TRBD2 (5 bases). The CDR3 has 15 residues. The germline CDR1 and CDR2 sequences are SSHAT and FNYEAQ (reference sequence). The CDR3 loop is CASSLGAMGAGELFF. The CDR3 DNA follows: TGTGCTAGCAGCTTAGGTGCGATGGGAGCCGGGGAGCTGTTTTTT.

This clonotype has at least ten counts. The chain combines TRBV16 with TRBJ2-1; D is unclear. The CDR3 is 13 residues long. Trimming took off 2 bases at V and 4 bases at J, with 6 bases between the two ends. CDR1 is KGHSY, CDR2 FQNENV, per germline. DNA for the CDR3: TGTGCCAGCAGCCAACAGTGGTACAATGAGCAGTTCTTC. Its translation: CASSQQWYNEQFF. Supplemented by reference TRBV16 and TRBJ2-1, the full variable domain reads GEEVAQTPKHLVRGEGQKAKLYCAPIKGHSYVFWYQQVLKNEFKFLISFQNENVFDETGMPKERFSAKCLPNSPCSLEIQATKLEDSAVYFCASSQQWYNEQFFGPGTRLTVL.

This clonotype came up many times. The rearrangement uses TRBV6-2 or TRBV6-3 and TRBJ2-3; 9 bases line up with TRBD2. The CDR3 has 13 residues. Germline CDR1 and CDR2: MNHEY and SVGEGT. V lost 9 bases and J lost 3; bases outside the gene matches: 4. The CDR3 DNA reads TGTGCCAGTAACCTAGCGGGAACAGATACGCAGTATTTT. Translating it yields CASNLAGTDTQYF.

In its sample, this clonotype was seen many times. The J gene is TRBJ2-1, the V gene TRBV24-1, with 11 bases lining up with TRBD2. The V and J ends lost 2 bases and 7 bases, in that order; junction bases with no gene match: 6. Germline CDR1 reads KGHDR; CDR2 reads SFDVKD. The CDR3 loop spans 16 amino acids. Here the CDR3 reads CATSDSGTSGWNEQFF. In DNA form, the CDR3 reads TGTGCCACCAGTGATTCTGGGACTAGCGGTTGGAATGAGCAGTTCTTC.

The chain links TRBV5-6 to TRBJ2-1; D may be TRBD2 (7 bases). The germline V and J ends were trimmed by 4 bases and 7 bases, with 21 bases remaining between them. The V gene's germline CDR1 is SGHDT and CDR2 YYEEEE. The CDR3 sequence is 16 residues long. This chain's CDR3 is CASSEAGAEYKNEQFF. In DNA, the CDR3 is TGTGCCAGCAGCGAGGCGGGGGCGGAGTACAAGAATGAGCAGTTCTTC. The variable domain in full, with the rest retrieved from reference TRBV5-6 and TRBJ2-1, is DAGVTQSPTHLIKTRGQQVTLRCSPKSGHDTVSWYQQALGQGPQFIFQYYEEEERQRGNFPDRFSGHQFPNYSSELNVNALLLGDSALYLCASSEAGAEYKNEQFFGPGTRLTVL.

Notes on this clonotype: This clone may be a read error of a much larger clone one base away. The rearrangement links TRBV6-2 or TRBV6-3 to TRBJ2-1; D gene ambiguous. Germline V gene data show CDR1 as MNHEY and CDR2 as SVGEGT. V lost 2 bases, J lost 9 bases, and 14 bases lay in between. The CDR3 consists of 14 residues. CDR3 in amino acids: CASSYRPDKTEQFF. CDR3 DNA: TGTGCCAGCAGTTACCGGCCGGATAAGACTGAGCAGTTCTTC.

This clonotype has at least ten counts. The chain couples TRBV4-3 to TRBJ2-7; the D gene is possibly TRBD2 (5 bases). The germline V gene encodes CDR1 LGHNA and CDR2 YSLEER. V lost 1 base, J lost 0 bases, and 10 bases lay in between. The CDR3 spans 15 residues. Written as DNA, the CDR3 is TGCGCCAGCAGCCAAGTCCCGGGAAGCTCCTACGAGCAGTACTTC. Protein: CASSQVPGSSYEQYF.

This clonotype was seen only a few times. This CDR3 reads CATSESFSGSPYNEQFF. In DNA form, the CDR3 reads TGTGCCACCAGTGAATCCTTTAGCGGGAGCCCCTACAATGAGCAGTTCTTC. The chain carries TRBV24-1 and TRBJ2-1, with 9 bases identical to TRBD2. The ends lost 4 bases at V and 2 bases at J; junction bases unmatched: 8. The germline V gene has CDR1 KGHDR and CDR2 SFDVKD. CDR3 length equals 17 residues.

J is TRBJ1-1 and V is TRBV19, with D tentatively TRBD1 (6 bases). CDR1 and CDR2 from the germline V gene are LNHDA and SQIVND (reference sequence). The CDR3 has 13 amino acids. V lost 3 bases, J lost 3 bases, and 8 bases lay in between. CDR3 sequence reads: CASSMGAHTEAFF. As DNA, the CDR3 is TGTGCCAGTAGTATGGGGGCCCACACTGAAGCTTTCTTT.

Many counts were recorded for this clonotype. The chain employs TRBV20-1 and TRBJ1-1, with a tentative D call TRBD1 (5 bases). Trimming removed 6 bases at V and 1 base at J, with 15 bases between. This CDR3 is built from 14 residues. Germline CDR1 is DFQATT and CDR2 is SNEGSKA (reference sequence). In DNA, the CDR3 is TGCAGTGCGGAGGGTAGGGGTCAGAACACTGAAGCTTTCTTT. Translation: CSAEGRGQNTEAFF.